This TCR beta chain was recorded in a study of T-cell reconstitution after alpha-beta-depleted transplantation in children (dated by TCRdb to 2015 to 2016). About the full investigation: Using TCR repertoire profiling, the study followed T-cell immune reconstitution in a quantitative way in children after TCRalphabeta/CD19-depleted allogeneic hematopoietic cell transplantation.

The germline V gene (reference sequence) gives CDR1 as DFQATT and CDR2 as SNEGSKA. The CDR3 runs 14 residues from the cysteine to the phenylalanine. Only the CDR3 region is kept as DNA, spanning 42 bases read in frame from base 1. V gives up 4 bases and J gives up 0 bases, and the segment between their germline ends measures 9 bases. Libraries were prepared through PCR. The reads were generated on an Illumina HiSeq 2500. To normalize quantification of the TCRbeta repertoire, the TCR libraries were built with molecular barcoding that relied on unique molecular identifiers. TCRdb trimmed the raw reads at Q25, called clones with MiXCR and kept productive beta chains. Rows are unified per CDR3 protein, each entry keeping the most common DNA and genes. The sample profile shows some 390,000 distinct CDR3 sequences; roughly 20% of them were found once. The ten largest clones add up to 3% to 4% of the sample.

This clonotype showed up many times. This clone's antigen is unknown. Base qualities are not at hand, and no much larger clone is one base apart. In this chain, TRBV20-1 is recombined with TRBJ2-2, with the D gene uncertain. The source was PBMCs from the stem cell graft donor, collected from the stem cell graft. This clonotype originated in a human donor who donated a stem cell graft to a child with acute myeloid leukemia. The DNA reads TGCAGTGCTATGCGGAATGCGAACACCGGGGAGCTGTTTTTT. Its amino acids are CSAMRNANTGELFF.